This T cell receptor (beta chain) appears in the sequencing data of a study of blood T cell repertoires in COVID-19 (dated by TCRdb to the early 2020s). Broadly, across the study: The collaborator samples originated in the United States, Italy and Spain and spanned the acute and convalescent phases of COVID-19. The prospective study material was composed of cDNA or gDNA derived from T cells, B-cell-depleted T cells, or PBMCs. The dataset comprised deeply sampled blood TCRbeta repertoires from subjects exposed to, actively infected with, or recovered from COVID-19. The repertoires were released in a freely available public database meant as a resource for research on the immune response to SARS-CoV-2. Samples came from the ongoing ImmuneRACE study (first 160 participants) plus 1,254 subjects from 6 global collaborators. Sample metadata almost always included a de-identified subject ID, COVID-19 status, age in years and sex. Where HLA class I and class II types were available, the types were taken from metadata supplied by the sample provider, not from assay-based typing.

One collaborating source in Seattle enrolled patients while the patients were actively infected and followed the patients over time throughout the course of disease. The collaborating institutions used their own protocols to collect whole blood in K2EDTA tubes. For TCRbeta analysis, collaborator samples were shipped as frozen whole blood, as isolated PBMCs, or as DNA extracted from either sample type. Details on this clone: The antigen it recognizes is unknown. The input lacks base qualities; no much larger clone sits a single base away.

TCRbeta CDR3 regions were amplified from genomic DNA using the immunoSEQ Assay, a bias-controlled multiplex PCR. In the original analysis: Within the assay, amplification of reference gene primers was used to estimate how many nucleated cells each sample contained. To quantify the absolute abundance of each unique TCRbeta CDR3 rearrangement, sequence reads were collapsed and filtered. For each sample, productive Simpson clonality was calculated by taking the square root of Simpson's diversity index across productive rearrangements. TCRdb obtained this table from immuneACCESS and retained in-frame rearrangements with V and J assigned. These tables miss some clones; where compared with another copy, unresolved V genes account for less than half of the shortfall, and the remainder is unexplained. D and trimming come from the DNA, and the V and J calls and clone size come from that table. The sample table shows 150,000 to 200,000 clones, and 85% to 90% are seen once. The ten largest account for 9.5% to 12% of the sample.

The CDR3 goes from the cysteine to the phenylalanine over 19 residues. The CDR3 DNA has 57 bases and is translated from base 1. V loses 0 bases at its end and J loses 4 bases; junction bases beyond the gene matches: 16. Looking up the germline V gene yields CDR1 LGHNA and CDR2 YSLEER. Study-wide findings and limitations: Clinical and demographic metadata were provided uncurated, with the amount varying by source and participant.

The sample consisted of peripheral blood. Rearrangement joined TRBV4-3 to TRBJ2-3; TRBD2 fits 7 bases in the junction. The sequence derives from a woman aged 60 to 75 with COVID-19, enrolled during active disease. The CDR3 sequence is CASSQEPGLFRLASDTQYF. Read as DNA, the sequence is TGCGCCAGCAGCCAAGAACCGGGACTATTTAGGTTAGCCTCAGATACGCAGTATTTT.